Listed here are 20 T cell receptor beta chains from one sample, sequenced in a study of T cell responses to AZD1222 COVID-19 vaccine. The protocol was immunoSEQ multiplex PCR, while the TCRdb copy is restricted to in-frame clones and leaves out a portion. Its listing shows 150,000 or so clones. The sample consisted of peripheral blood. All receptors come from an adult in good health.

The chain has TRBV7-2 and TRBJ2-7, with TRBD1 matching 8 bases. This CDR3 contains 14 residues. V gave up 5 bases and J gave up 2 bases; unmatched junction bases: 5. Germline V gene lookup returns CDR1 SGHTA and CDR2 FQGNSA. Written as DNA, the CDR3 is TGTGCCAGCAGCCCATCACAGGGGGCCTACGAGCAGTACTTC. Its translation is CASSPSQGAYEQYF.

The chain joins TRBV5-1 to TRBJ2-7; D unclear. Trimming shortened V by 2 bases and J by 6 bases, and 12 bases separated the two germline ends. The CDR3 has 13 amino acids. Germline CDR1 and CDR2: SGHRS and YFSETQ. CDR3 in DNA: TGCGCCAGCAGCTTCGGCAGGCCCCGCGAGCAGTACTTC. Translated: CASSFGRPREQYF.

The V call is TRBV4-3, the J call TRBJ1-2; D is perhaps TRBD1 (6 bases). Germline V gene sequence: CDR1 LGHNA, CDR2 YSLEER. The CDR3 is made up of 16 amino acids. V lost 1 base and J 1 base, leaving 13 bases between the germline ends. This CDR3 is CASSQVGQPVNYGYTF. CDR3 in DNA: TGCGCCAGCAGCCAAGTAGGACAGCCCGTTAACTATGGCTACACCTTC.

The chain employs TRBV10-1 and TRBJ2-7, with TRBD2 as a possible D gene (6 bases). V was shortened by 4 bases and J by 5 bases, with 15 bases between the two germline ends. The CDR3 loop spans 14 amino acids. Germline V lookup: CDR1 WNHNN, CDR2 SYGVQD (reference sequence). CDR3 region: CASSGGGTVNEQYF. The CDR3 region has the DNA TGCGCCAGCAGTGGGGGAGGCACGGTAAACGAGCAGTACTTC.

The chain links TRBV12-5 to TRBJ2-1; 8 nucleotides line up with TRBD1. CDR3 size: 20 residues. In germline, CDR1 is LGHNT, CDR2 FRNRAP. V shed 0 bases and J 1 base; nucleotides not matched to a gene: 14. This CDR3 is CASGLVLRVRGHLSYNEQFF. The CDR3, as DNA: TGTGCTAGTGGTTTGGTACTTAGAGTCAGGGGGCATTTGTCCTACAATGAGCAGTTCTTC. Supplemented by reference TRBV12-5 and TRBJ2-1, the full variable domain reads DARVTQTPRHKVTEMGQEVTMRCQPILGHNTVFWYRQTMMQGLELLAYFRNRAPLDDSGMPKDRFSAEMPDATLATLKIQPSEPRDSAVYFCASGLVLRVRGHLSYNEQFFGPGTRLTVL.

This rearrangement joins TRBV27 to TRBJ2-7; 8 bases match TRBD1. CDR3 length: 14 amino acids. Trimming took 8 bases from V and 3 from J; bases not matched to a gene: 9. Per the germline V gene, CDR1 is MNHEY and CDR2 is SMNVEV (reference sequence). The CDR3 sequence: CASSRAGGFYEQYF. DNA of the CDR3: TGTGCCAGCTCCCGGGCAGGGGGCTTCTACGAGCAGTACTTC.

This chain uses TRBV19 with TRBJ1-5; possible D gene TRBD1, 5 bases. Trimming pared 5 bases from V and 6 bases from J, leaving 14 bases between. The germline gives CDR1 LNHDA, CDR2 SQIVND (reference sequence). CDR3 length: 14 residues. This CDR3 is CASSSGGVGQPQHF. The CDR3 bases are TGTGCCAGTAGTTCCGGGGGGGTTGGTCAGCCCCAGCATTTT.

The chain couples TRBV6-5 to TRBJ1-3; a weak D match, TRBD1 (5 bases). The V and J ends lost 5 bases and 1 base respectively, with 12 bases between them. This CDR3 has 15 residues. Germline V lookup: CDR1 MNHEY, CDR2 SVGAGI. For the CDR3, the DNA is TGTGCCAGCAGTCGCCTCGACAGTTCTGGAAACACCATATATTTT. This encodes CASSRLDSSGNTIYF.

The chain links TRBV7-2 to TRBJ2-2, with TRBD1 identical over 12 bases. The ends lost 5 bases at V and 4 bases at J; junction bases unmatched: 14. The CDR3 is 19 residues long. Germline CDR1 and CDR2: SGHTA and FQGNSA. The CDR3 spells CASSKIPGQGAASTGELFF. DNA of the CDR3: TGTGCCAGCAGCAAGATACCGGGACAGGGGGCAGCGAGCACCGGGGAGCTGTTTTTT.

The chain has TRBV5-5 and TRBJ1-1; D may be TRBD1 (5 bases). Between the trimmed V and J ends, which lost 2 bases and 2 bases, there was a span of 16 bases. From germline, CDR1 is SGHKS and CDR2 YYEKEE (reference sequence). The length of the CDR3 is 16 residues. The CDR3: CASSFIGTRRNTEAFF. For the CDR3, the DNA is TGTGCCAGCAGCTTTATCGGGACTCGGCGAAACACTGAAGCTTTCTTT.

The chain has TRBV30 and TRBJ1-5; D is perhaps TRBD1 (5 bases). V was cut by 0 bases and J by 7 bases, with 13 bases left in between. This CDR3 comprises 14 residues. Germline CDR1 GTSNPN, CDR2 SVGIG (reference sequence). CDR3 loop: CAWSVGVPGQPQHF. CDR3 DNA sequence: TGTGCCTGGAGTGTAGGGGTGCCGGGACAGCCCCAGCATTTT.

The CDR3 reads CASSSREGAYEQYF. The CDR3 coding sequence is TGTGCCAGCAGCTCTCGGGAGGGGGCCTACGAGCAGTACTTC. The chain employs TRBV7-2 and TRBJ2-7, with 8 positions matching TRBD2. V was clipped by 4 bases and J by 2 bases; unmatched bases: 4. The CDR3 sequence is 14 residues long. The germline gives CDR1 SGHTA, CDR2 FQGNSA.

The chain combines TRBV7-2 with TRBJ2-2; weak D call: TRBD1 (6 bases). The CDR3 is made up of 13 amino acids. V lost 5 bases and J 4 bases, leaving 8 bases between the germline ends. Per germline, CDR1 SGHTA and CDR2 FQGNSA. The CDR3 region has the DNA TGTGCCAGCAGCCCACAGGGCACCGGGGAGCTGTTTTTT. It translates to CASSPQGTGELFF.

With respect to this clone: Other nucleotide sequences from this sample produce the same CDR3. V usage is TRBV5-1 and J usage is TRBJ1-3, with D possibly matching TRBD1 (5 bases). This CDR3 spans 15 amino acids. Germline CDR1 SGHRS, CDR2 YFSETQ. V was pared by 2 bases and J by 0 bases, with 9 bases between. The CDR3 loop is CASSFSGGSGNTIYF. The CDR3 bases are TGCGCCAGCAGCTTCTCCGGGGGCTCTGGAAACACCATATATTTT. Variable domain in full (rest from reference TRBV5-1 and TRBJ1-3): KAGVTQTPRYLIKTRGQQVTLSCSPISGHRSVSWYQQTPGQGLQFLFEYFSETQRNKGNFPGRFSGRQFSNSRSEMNVSTLELGDSALYLCASSFSGGSGNTIYFGEGSWLTVV.

This rearrangement joins TRBV7-9 to TRBJ2-7; no clear D. CDR1 is SEHNR and CDR2 is FQNEAQ in the germline V gene (reference sequence). The CDR3 extends over 12 amino acids. V dropped 5 bases and J dropped 6 bases, with 11 bases sitting between them. This chain's CDR3 is CASSPRPAEQYF. The CDR3 DNA reads TGTGCCAGCAGCCCCCGACCCGCCGAGCAGTACTTC.

This rearrangement joins TRBV5-1 to TRBJ1-1; tentative D call: TRBD1 (5 bases). Germline V CDR1 and CDR2: SGHRS, YFSETQ. Trimming took 7 bases from V and 2 from J, leaving 15 bases between them. The CDR3 is 14 amino acids. CDR3 bases: TGCGCCAGCGGACGTCCGGGGCCAAACACTGAAGCTTTCTTT. Protein product: CASGRPGPNTEAFF.

This chain links TRBV7-3 with TRBJ2-2, with 8 bases aligning to TRBD2. Trimming removed 5 bases from V and 4 bases from J; junction bases left unmatched: 6. Germline V CDR1 and CDR2: SGHTA, FQGTGA. The CDR3 is made up of 15 amino acids. CDR3 nucleotides: TGTGCCAGCAGCCGCAGGACTAGCTTCACCGGGGAGCTGTTTTTT. Residues: CASSRRTSFTGELFF.

The rearrangement uses TRBV6-1 and TRBJ2-5, with TRBD1 as a possible D gene (5 bases). Trimming pared 3 bases from V and 1 base from J, leaving 9 bases between. There are 14 residues in the CDR3. From germline, CDR1 is MNHNS and CDR2 SASEGT. The DNA of the CDR3 is TGTGCCAGCAGTGATTTAGGGGCCCAAGAGACCCAGTACTTC. Protein: CASSDLGAQETQYF.

The chain employs TRBV5-5 and TRBJ1-2; tentatively, D is TRBD1 (6 bases). V was clipped by 4 bases and J by 6 bases, with 16 bases between them. The CDR3 covers 14 residues. Germline V gene sequence: CDR1 SGHKS, CDR2 YYEKEE (reference sequence). CDR3 in amino acids: CASSPWGAVNGYTF. DNA of the CDR3: TGTGCCAGCAGCCCCTGGGGGGCTGTGAATGGCTACACCTTC.

The chain links TRBV7-2 to TRBJ2-3; no firm D call. V was shortened by 3 bases and J by 0 bases, with 7 bases between the two germline ends. This CDR3 contains 14 residues. Germline values: CDR1 SGHTA, CDR2 FQGNSA. The CDR3 spells CASSLWVSTDTQYF. In DNA form, the CDR3 reads TGTGCCAGCAGCTTGTGGGTGAGCACAGATACGCAGTATTTT.